A single sample gave rise to the 18 T cell receptor beta chains below, sequenced in a study of T-cell reconstitution after alpha-beta-depleted transplantation in children. Using unique molecular identifiers, the investigators prepared the TCRbeta library. TCRdb reanalysed the PCR reads using MiXCR and keeps one entry per CDR3 protein. This table holds about 600,000 distinct CDR3 sequences, approximately 22% found once. The sample was PBMCs, mostly from graft donor cells, taken 360 days after TCRalphabeta/CD19-depleted stem cell transplant. These receptors were obtained from a boy younger than two who had a stem cell transplant for acute myeloid leukemia, so the T cells may come from the graft donor.

This clonotype has a count of ten or more. The chain has TRBV10-3 and TRBJ1-1; D is uncertain. The CDR3 contains 15 residues. Looked up from germline, CDR1 is ENHRY and CDR2 is SYGVKD. Trimming took off 6 bases at V and 1 base at J, with 15 bases between the two ends. This CDR3 reads CAISPSSQPNTEAFF. The CDR3 DNA reads as TGTGCCATCAGCCCCTCCAGTCAACCGAACACTGAAGCTTTCTTT.

In this sample, this clonotype turned up many times. This chain connects TRBV6-5 to TRBJ1-1; 8 positions agree with TRBD1. This CDR3 is built from 14 residues. J was trimmed by 2 bases and V by 2 bases; bases with no gene match: 1. Germline V CDR1 and CDR2: MNHEY, SVGAGI. The CDR3 is CASSYDRGNTEAFF. DNA of the CDR3: TGTGCCAGCAGTTACGACAGGGGTAACACTGAAGCTTTCTTT.

The table lists this clonotype with a few counts. This rearrangement joins TRBV20-1 to TRBJ2-4; perhaps TRBD1 as D (5 bases). The germline gives CDR1 DFQATT, CDR2 SNEGSKA (reference sequence). Deletions cut 0 bases from V and 9 bases from J, with 15 bases between. CDR3 size: 14 residues. The CDR3 DNA reads TGCAGTGCTAGAGATCCGAGGCAGGGTGGCATTCAGTACTTC. This gives the protein CSARDPRQGGIQYF.

This clonotype was seen at least ten times. The J gene is TRBJ2-6, the V gene TRBV25-1, with D maybe TRBD1 (6 bases). The CDR3 runs to 15 residues. V was clipped by 6 bases and J by 0 bases, with 9 bases between them. CDR1 MGHDK and CDR2 SYGVNS come from the germline V gene. The CDR3 loop is CASRGQPSGANVLTF. CDR3 DNA: TGTGCCAGCAGAGGACAGCCCTCTGGGGCCAACGTCCTGACTTTC.

This clonotype was recorded a few times. This chain joins TRBV18 and TRBJ2-1, with 7 nucleotides matching TRBD1. CDR3 size: 15 residues. Germline loops: CDR1 KGHSH, CDR2 LQKENI. The junction had 4 bases not matched to a gene; V was cut back by 3 bases and J by 2 bases. CDR3 nucleotide sequence: TGTGCCAGCTCACCCGGACAGGACACCTACAATGAGCAGTTCTTC. Translating it yields CASSPGQDTYNEQFF.

Note on this clonotype: A much larger clone lies a single base off, so this may be a read error. The genes are TRBV12-3 or TRBV12-4 and TRBJ1-1, with 7 bases lining up with TRBD1. V shed 5 bases, J shed 1 base, and the junction held 1 base outside the gene matches. This CDR3 is 13 amino acids long. CDR3 bases: TGTGCCAGCAGTAACAGGGGGAACACTGAAGCTTTCTTT. It specifies CASSNRGNTEAFF.

This clonotype came up many times. The chain uses TRBV20-1 and TRBJ2-3; tentatively, D is TRBD1 (5 bases). Germline V lookup: CDR1 DFQATT, CDR2 SNEGSKA (reference sequence). V was trimmed by 3 bases and J by 4 bases, leaving 14 bases between them. This CDR3 is built from 14 residues. Here the CDR3 reads CSASLRVWADTQYF. For the CDR3, the DNA is TGCAGTGCTAGCCTCAGGGTTTGGGCAGATACGCAGTATTTT.

A few counts support this clonotype. The chain links TRBV29-1 to TRBJ2-2; D is tentatively TRBD1 or TRBD2 (5 bases each). Germline CDR1 and CDR2: SQVTM and ANQGSEA. V lost 7 bases and J lost 4, with 16 bases in between. The CDR3 runs to 14 residues. DNA for the CDR3: TGCAGCGCCTCCGGGACGGCGAGCACCGGGGAGCTGTTTTTT. It specifies CSASGTASTGELFF.

This clonotype has ten or more counts. V usage is TRBV7-2 and J usage is TRBJ2-7; TRBD1 matches 8 bases. The V gene's germline CDR1 is SGHTA and CDR2 FQGNSA. The CDR3 covers 15 residues. Unmatched junction bases numbered 6, after V lost 5 bases and J lost 0 bases. CDR3 in amino acids: CASSPRTGLSYEQYV. The CDR3 nucleotides read TGTGCCAGCAGCCCCCGGACAGGGCTCTCCTACGAGCAGTACGTC.

Remarks on this clonotype: It may be a read error: a sequence one base away is much more abundant. J is TRBJ2-2 and V is TRBV6-2 or TRBV6-3; 9 bases are a match to TRBD2. V lost 11 bases and J lost 5; bases outside the gene matches: 27. This CDR3 is built from 20 residues. Per germline, CDR1 MNHEY and CDR2 SVGEGT. CDR3 sequence (DNA): TGTGCCTGCACCTACACCACGGGAGCTAGCGGGGACCTGGGGACCGGGGAGCTGTTTTTT. It specifies CACTYTTGASGDLGTGELFF.

This clonotype came up a few times. The chain recombines TRBV6-5 with TRBJ2-1, with D possibly TRBD2 on 6 matching bases. Trimming shortened V by 2 bases and J by 3 bases, and 11 bases separated the two germline ends. The germline gives CDR1 MNHEY, CDR2 SVGAGI. The CDR3 extends over 15 amino acids. The chain's CDR3 is CASSYKGAGYNEQFF. In DNA, the CDR3 is TGTGCCAGCAGTTACAAGGGAGCGGGCTACAATGAGCAGTTCTTC.

CDR3 sequence: CASSPGREAGELFF. CDR3 nucleotides: TGTGCCAGCAGCCCAGGGAGGGAGGCCGGGGAGCTGTTTTTT. The chain combines TRBV6-1 with TRBJ2-2; 7 bases agree with TRBD2. CDR1 and CDR2 from the germline V gene are MNHNS and SASEGT. The CDR3 is 14 residues long. V shed 6 bases, J shed 6 bases, and the junction held 7 bases outside the gene matches.

The table lists this clonotype with many counts. The chain joins TRBV25-1 to TRBJ2-3; D may be TRBD1 or TRBD2 (5 bases each). The length of the CDR3 is 15 residues. Germline lookup yields CDR1 MGHDK and CDR2 SYGVNS. Deletions cut 11 bases from V and 3 bases from J, with 21 bases between. CDR3 loop: CASRTGTAGTDTQYF. The CDR3 DNA reads as TGTGCCTCACGGACGGGGACGGCAGGGACAGATACGCAGTATTTT.

This clonotype came up many times. The chain has TRBV6-5 and TRBJ2-5; maybe TRBD1 (6 bases). Germline assignment: CDR1 MNHEY and CDR2 SVGAGI. The CDR3 is made up of 17 amino acids. Trimming removed 0 bases from V and 5 bases from J, with 19 bases in between. CDR3 protein: CASSYSGSRGRRETQYF. The DNA for the CDR3 is TGTGCCAGCAGTTACTCCGGGTCGAGGGGGAGACGGGAGACCCAGTACTTC.

This clonotype was counted a few times. This sequence joins TRBV2 and TRBJ2-5; D might be TRBD2 (5 bases). This CDR3 is 12 amino acids long. Trimming removed 7 bases at V and 7 bases at J, with 13 bases between. In germline, CDR1 is SNHLY, CDR2 FYNNEI. The CDR3 coding sequence is TGTGCCAGCATGGGTTTGGGGAGGACCCAGTACTTC. This encodes CASMGLGRTQYF. The full variable domain, completed using reference TRBV2 and TRBJ2-5, is EPEVTQTPSHQVTQMGQEVILRCVPISNHLYFYWYRQILGQKVEFLVSFYNNEISEKSEIFDDQFSVERPDGSNFTLKIRSTKLEDSAMYFCASMGLGRTQYFGPGTRLLVL.

Many counts were recorded for this clonotype. The chain combines TRBV12-3 or TRBV12-4 with TRBJ2-3; TRBD1 aligns across 7 bases. CDR3 size: 16 residues. The V and J ends lost 3 bases and 3 bases, in that order; junction bases with no gene match: 9. Here the CDR3 reads CASSFRKGALTDTQYF. The CDR3 nucleotides read TGTGCCAGCAGTTTTAGGAAGGGGGCCCTTACAGATACGCAGTATTTT.

This clonotype was detected once. The V call is TRBV7-6, the J call TRBJ2-2; a possible D gene is TRBD2 (7 bases). Germline V gene lookup returns CDR1 SGHVS and CDR2 FNYEAQ. The CDR3 runs 19 residues. The ends were cut back, 5 bases at V and 3 bases at J, with 25 bases in the middle. The CDR3 coding sequence is TGTGCCAGCAGCCTAGGATGGGGGGGCCCTCGTTCTGACACCGGGGAGCTGTTTTTT. It yields the protein CASSLGWGGPRSDTGELFF.

The V gene is TRBV4-2, the J gene TRBJ2-5; TRBD2 matches at 12 bases. The CDR3 is 19 amino acids. Germline CDR1 and CDR2: LGHNA and YNFKEQ. The ends lost 0 bases at V and 1 base at J; junction bases unmatched: 9. CDR3 DNA sequence: TGTGCCAGCAGCCAAGATCTAGCGGGGGGGTTTCTCCCCCAAGAGACCCAGTACTTC. Translating it yields CASSQDLAGGFLPQETQYF.